Below, one T cell receptor beta chain is given with its context. Produced via immunoSEQ multiplex PCR; TCRdb's table is partial and in-frame only. Counted here are about 120,000 clones, approximately 87% occurring once; the ten biggest clones make up more than 2%. This sample is part of a study of blood T cell repertoires in COVID-19. Germline assignment: CDR1 SGHDN and CDR2 FVKESK. CDR3 length: 13 amino acids. The germline V and J ends were trimmed by 7 bases and 7 bases, with 15 bases remaining between them. The V gene is TRBV14, the J gene TRBJ2-3; D is possibly TRBD1 (5 bases). The sample was peripheral blood. This sequence was found in a woman in her forties or fifties with acute or convalescent COVID-19. As DNA, the CDR3 is TGTGCCAGCAACCAGGGTAGGAGAAATACGCAGTATTTT. Amino acid sequence: CASNQGRRNTQYF. Full variable domain (missing parts from reference TRBV14 and TRBJ2-3): EAGVTQFPSHSVIEKGQTVTLRCDPISGHDNLYWYRRVMGKEIKFLLHFVKESKQDESGMPNNRFLAERTGGTYSTLKVQPAELEDSGVYFCASNQGRRNTQYFGPGTRLTVL.